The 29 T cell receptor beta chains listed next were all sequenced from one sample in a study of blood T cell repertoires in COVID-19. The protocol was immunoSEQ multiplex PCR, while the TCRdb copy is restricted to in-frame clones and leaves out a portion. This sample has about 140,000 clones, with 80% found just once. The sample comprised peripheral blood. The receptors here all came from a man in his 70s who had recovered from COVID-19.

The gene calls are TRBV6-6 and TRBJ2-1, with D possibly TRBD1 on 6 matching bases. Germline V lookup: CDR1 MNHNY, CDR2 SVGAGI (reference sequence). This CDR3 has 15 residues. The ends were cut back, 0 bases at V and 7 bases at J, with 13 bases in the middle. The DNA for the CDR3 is TGTGCCAGCAGTTACTCGCCTCCCCAGGGGAATGAGCAGTTCTTC. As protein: CASSYSPPQGNEQFF.

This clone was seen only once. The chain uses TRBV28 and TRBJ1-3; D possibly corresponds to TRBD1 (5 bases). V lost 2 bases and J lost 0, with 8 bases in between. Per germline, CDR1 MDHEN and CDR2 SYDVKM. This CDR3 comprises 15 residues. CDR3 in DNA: TGTGCCAGCAGTTTACAGGGAAGCTCTGGAAACACCATATATTTT. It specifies CASSLQGSSGNTIYF.

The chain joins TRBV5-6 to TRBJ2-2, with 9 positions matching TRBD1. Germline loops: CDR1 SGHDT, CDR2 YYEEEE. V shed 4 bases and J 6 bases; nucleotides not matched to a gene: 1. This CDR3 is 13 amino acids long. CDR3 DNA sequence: TGTGCCAGCAGCCGGACAGGGGCCGGGGAGCTGTTTTTT. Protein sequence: CASSRTGAGELFF.

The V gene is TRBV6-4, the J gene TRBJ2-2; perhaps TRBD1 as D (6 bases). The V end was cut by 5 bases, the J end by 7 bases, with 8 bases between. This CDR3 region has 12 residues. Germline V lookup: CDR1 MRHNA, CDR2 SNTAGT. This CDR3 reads CASSRGGGELFF. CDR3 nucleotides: TGTGCCAGCAGTCGAGGGGGCGGGGAGCTGTTTTTT.

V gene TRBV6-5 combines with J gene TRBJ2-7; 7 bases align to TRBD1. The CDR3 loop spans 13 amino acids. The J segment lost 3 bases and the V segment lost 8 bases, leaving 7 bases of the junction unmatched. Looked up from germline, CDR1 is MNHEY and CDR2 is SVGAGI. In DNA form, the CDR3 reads TGTGCCAGCGTAGGGGGCTTCCTCTACGAGCAGTACTTC. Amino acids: CASVGGFLYEQYF.

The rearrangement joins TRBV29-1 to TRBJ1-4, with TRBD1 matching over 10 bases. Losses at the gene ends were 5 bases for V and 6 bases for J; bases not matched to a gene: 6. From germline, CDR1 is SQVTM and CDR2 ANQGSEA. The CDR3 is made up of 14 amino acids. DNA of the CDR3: TGCAGCGTTACCCTCGGGACAGGGGATGAAAAACTGTTTTTT. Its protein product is CSVTLGTGDEKLFF.

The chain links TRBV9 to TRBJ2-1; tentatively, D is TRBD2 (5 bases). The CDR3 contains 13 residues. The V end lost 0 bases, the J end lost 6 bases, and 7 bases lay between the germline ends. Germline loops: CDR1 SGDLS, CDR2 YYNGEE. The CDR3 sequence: CASSVEAGNEQFF. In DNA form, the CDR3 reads TGTGCCAGCAGCGTAGAGGCGGGCAATGAGCAGTTCTTC. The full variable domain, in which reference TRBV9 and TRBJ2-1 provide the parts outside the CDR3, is DSGVTQTPKHLITATGQRVTLRCSPRSGDLSVYWYQQSLDQGLQFLIQYYNGEERAKGNILERFSAQQFPDLHSELNLSSLELGDSALYFCASSVEAGNEQFFGPGTRLTVL.

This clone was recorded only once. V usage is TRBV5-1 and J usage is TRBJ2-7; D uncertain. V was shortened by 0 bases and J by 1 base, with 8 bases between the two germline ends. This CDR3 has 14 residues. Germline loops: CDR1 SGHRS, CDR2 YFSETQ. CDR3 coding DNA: TGCGCCAGCAGCTTGGGCCCGGGTTCCTACGAGCAGTACTTC. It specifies CASSLGPGSYEQYF.

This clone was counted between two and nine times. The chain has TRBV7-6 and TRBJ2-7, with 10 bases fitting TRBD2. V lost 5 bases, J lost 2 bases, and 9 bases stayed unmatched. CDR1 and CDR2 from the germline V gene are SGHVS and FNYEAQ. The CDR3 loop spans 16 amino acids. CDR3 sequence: CASSPSGLAGAYEQYF. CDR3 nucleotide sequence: TGTGCCAGCAGCCCCTCGGGGCTAGCGGGAGCCTACGAGCAGTACTTC.

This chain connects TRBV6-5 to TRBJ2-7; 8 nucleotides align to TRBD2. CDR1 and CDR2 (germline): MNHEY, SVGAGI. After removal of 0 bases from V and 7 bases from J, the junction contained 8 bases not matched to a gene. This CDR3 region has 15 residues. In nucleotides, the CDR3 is TGTGCCAGCAGTTACTCGATACTAGCGGTAGGAGAGCAGTACTTC. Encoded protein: CASSYSILAVGEQYF.

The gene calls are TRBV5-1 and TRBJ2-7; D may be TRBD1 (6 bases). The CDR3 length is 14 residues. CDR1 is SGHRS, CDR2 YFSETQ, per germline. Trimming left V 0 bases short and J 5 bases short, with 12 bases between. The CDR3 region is CASSLVGGRDEQYF. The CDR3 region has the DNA TGCGCCAGCAGCTTGGTAGGGGGAAGAGACGAGCAGTACTTC.

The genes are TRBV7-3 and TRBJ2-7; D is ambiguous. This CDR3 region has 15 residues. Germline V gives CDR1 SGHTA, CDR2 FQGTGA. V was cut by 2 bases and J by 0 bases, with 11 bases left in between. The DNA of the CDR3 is TGTGCCAGCAGCTTAGGCCCGCCAGGCTCCTACGAGCAGTACTTC. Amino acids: CASSLGPPGSYEQYF.

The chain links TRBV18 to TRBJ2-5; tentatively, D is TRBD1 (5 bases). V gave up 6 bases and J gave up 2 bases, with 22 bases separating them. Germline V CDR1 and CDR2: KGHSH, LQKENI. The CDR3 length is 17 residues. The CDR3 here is CASSPRAGRSPQETQYF. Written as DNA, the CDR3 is TGTGCCAGCTCTCCCAGGGCTGGACGTAGCCCTCAAGAGACCCAGTACTTC.

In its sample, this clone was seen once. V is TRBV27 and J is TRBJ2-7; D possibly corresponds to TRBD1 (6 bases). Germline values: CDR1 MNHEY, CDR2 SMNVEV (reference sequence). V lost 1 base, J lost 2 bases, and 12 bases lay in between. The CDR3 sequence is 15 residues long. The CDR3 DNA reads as TGTGCCAGCAGTTTATACAGGGACACAACCTACGAGCAGTACTTC. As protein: CASSLYRDTTYEQYF.

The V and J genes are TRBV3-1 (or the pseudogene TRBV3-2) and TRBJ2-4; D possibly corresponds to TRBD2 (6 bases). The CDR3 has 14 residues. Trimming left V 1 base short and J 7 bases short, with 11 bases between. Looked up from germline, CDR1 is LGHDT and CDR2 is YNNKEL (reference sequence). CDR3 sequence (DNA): TGTGCCAGCAGCCAAGCTGGGGGGTCGAACATTCAGTACTTC. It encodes CASSQAGGSNIQYF.

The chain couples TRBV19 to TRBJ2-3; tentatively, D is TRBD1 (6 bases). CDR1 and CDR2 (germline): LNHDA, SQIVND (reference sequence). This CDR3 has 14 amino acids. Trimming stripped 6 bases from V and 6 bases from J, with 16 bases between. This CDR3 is CASRGQLPRDTQYF. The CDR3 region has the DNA TGTGCCAGTAGAGGACAGCTACCAAGGGATACGCAGTATTTT.

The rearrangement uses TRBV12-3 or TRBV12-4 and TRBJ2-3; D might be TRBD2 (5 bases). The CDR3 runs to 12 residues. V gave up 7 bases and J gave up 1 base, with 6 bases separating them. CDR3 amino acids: CASNGGTDTQYF. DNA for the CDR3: TGTGCCAGCAACGGGGGCACAGATACGCAGTATTTT.

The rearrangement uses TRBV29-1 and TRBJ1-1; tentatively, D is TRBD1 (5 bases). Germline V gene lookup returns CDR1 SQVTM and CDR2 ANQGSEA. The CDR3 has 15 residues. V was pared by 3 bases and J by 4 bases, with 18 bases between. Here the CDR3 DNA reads TGCAGCGTTGACGAACGGGGCAGGGAGGTCACTGAAGCTTTCTTT. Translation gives CSVDERGREVTEAFF.

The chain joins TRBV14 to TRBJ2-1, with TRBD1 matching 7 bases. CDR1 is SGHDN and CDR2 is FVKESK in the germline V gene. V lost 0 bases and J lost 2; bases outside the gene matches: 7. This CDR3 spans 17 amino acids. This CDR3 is CASSQDRLGGAYNEQFF. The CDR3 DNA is TGTGCCAGCAGCCAAGATCGGTTAGGGGGCGCCTACAATGAGCAGTTCTTC.

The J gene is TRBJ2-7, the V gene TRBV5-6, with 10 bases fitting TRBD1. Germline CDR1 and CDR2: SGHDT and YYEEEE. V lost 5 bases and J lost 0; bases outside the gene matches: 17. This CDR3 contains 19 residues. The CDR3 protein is CASRNRDRGRGLPSYEQYF. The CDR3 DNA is TGTGCCAGCAGGAACCGGGACAGGGGACGGGGGTTGCCCTCCTACGAGCAGTACTTC. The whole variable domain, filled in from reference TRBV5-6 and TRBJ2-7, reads DAGVTQSPTHLIKTRGQQVTLRCSPKSGHDTVSWYQQALGQGPQFIFQYYEEEERQRGNFPDRFSGHQFPNYSSELNVNALLLGDSALYLCASRNRDRGRGLPSYEQYFGPGTRLTVT.

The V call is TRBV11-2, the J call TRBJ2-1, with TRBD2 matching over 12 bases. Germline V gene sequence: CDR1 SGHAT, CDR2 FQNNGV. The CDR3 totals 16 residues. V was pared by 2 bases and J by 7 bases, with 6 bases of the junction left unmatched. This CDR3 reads CASSLSTSGGLNEQFF. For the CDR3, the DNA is TGTGCCAGCAGCTTATCGACTAGCGGGGGACTAAATGAGCAGTTCTTC.

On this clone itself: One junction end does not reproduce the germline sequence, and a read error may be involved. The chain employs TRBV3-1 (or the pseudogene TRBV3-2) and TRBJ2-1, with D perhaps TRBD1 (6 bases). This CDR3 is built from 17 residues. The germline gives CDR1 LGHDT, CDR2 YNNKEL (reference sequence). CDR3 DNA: TGTGCCAGCAGCCAAGTGATCCGGGACACCCGGTACAGTGAGCAGTTCTTC. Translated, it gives CASSQVIRDTRYSEQFF.

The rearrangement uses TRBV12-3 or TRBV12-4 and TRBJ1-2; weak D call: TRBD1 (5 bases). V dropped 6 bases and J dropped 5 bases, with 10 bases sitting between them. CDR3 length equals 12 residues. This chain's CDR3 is CASSPGGYGYTF. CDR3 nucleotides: TGTGCCAGCAGCCCGGGGGGATATGGCTACACCTTC.

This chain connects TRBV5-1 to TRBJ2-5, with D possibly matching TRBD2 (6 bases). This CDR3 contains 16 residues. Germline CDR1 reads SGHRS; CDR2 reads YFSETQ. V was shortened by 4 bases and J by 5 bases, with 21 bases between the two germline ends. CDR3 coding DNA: TGCGCCAGCAGCGGAGGGGCAGGGAACGTTGTGGAGACCCAGTACTTC. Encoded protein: CASSGGAGNVVETQYF.

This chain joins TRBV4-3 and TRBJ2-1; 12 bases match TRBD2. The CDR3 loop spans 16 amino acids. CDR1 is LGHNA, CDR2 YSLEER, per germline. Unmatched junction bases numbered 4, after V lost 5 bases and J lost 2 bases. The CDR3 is CASSKLAGGAYNEQFF. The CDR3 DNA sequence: TGCGCCAGCAGCAAACTAGCGGGAGGCGCCTACAATGAGCAGTTCTTC.

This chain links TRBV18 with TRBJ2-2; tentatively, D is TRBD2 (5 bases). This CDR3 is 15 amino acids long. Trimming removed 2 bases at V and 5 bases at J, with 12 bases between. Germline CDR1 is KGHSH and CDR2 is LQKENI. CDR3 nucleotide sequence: TGTGCCAGCTCACCAGGGATACGGAGGACCGGGGAGCTGTTTTTT. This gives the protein CASSPGIRRTGELFF.

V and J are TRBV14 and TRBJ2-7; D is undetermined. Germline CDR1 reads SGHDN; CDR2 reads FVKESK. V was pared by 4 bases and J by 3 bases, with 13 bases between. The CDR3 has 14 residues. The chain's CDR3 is CASSPAAEIYEQYF. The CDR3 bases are TGTGCCAGCAGCCCAGCTGCGGAAATCTACGAGCAGTACTTC.

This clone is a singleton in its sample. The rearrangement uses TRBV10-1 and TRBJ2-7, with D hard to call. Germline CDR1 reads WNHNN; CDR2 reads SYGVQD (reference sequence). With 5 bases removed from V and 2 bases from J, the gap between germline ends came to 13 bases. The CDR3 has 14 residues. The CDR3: CASSKDITPYEQYF. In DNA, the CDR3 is TGCGCCAGCAGTAAAGACATTACCCCCTACGAGCAGTACTTC.

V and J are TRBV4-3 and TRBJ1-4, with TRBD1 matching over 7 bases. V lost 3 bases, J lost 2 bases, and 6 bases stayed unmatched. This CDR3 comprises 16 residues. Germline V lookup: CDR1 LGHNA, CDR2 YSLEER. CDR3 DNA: TGCGCCAGCAGCCACCGCCCGGGACAGACTAATGAAAAACTGTTTTTT. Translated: CASSHRPGQTNEKLFF.